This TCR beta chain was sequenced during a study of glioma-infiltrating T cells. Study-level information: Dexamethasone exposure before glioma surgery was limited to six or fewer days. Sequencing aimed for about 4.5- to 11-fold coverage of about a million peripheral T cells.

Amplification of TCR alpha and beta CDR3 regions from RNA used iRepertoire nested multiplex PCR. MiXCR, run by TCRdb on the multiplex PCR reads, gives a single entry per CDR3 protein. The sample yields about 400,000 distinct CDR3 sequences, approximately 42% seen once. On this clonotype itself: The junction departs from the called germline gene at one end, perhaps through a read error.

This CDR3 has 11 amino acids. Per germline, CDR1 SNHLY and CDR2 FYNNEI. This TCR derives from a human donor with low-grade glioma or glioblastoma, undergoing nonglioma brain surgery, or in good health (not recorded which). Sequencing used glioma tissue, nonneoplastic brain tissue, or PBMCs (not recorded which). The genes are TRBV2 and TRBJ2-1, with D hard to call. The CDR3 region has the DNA TGTGCCAGCAGTCCTAGACCCTTGCAGCTCTTT. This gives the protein CASSPRPLQLF. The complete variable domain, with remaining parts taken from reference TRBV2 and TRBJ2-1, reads EPEVTQTPSHQVTQMGQEVILRCVPISNHLYFYWYRQILGQKVEFLVSFYNNEISEKSEIFDDQFSVERPDGSNFTLKIRSTKLEDSAMYFCASSPRPLQLFGPGTRLTVL.